Given below is one TCR beta chain in context. Its matching antigen is unknown. V gave up 5 bases and J gave up 3 bases; unmatched junction bases: 3. Germline lookup yields CDR1 DFQATT and CDR2 SNEGSKA (reference sequence). The CDR3 loop spans 13 amino acids. This sample was included in a study of CD8 T cells in ankylosing spondylitis. Whole-study findings and limits: Matched synovial fluid from ankylosing spondylitis patients was reported to be enriched for disease-linked clones. Characteristic of ankylosing spondylitis blood, it appeared, was a TCR beta motif comprising roughly 8 highly homologous variants.

Quantitative barcoded 5'-RACE was used to prepare TCR beta libraries. MiXCR, run by TCRdb on the 5' RACE reads, gives a single entry per CDR3 protein. In the table there are roughly 300,000 distinct CDR3 sequences, approximately 8% of which are singletons. The chain recombines TRBV20-1 with TRBJ2-2, with 7 bases fitting TRBD1. This sequence originates from a male donor with ankylosing spondylitis. Sequenced material: blood, either unsorted or a sorted T cell fraction (not recorded which). Here the CDR3 DNA reads TGCAGTGCTCGGGACAGAGACACCGGGGAGCTGTTTTTT. It encodes CSARDRDTGELFF.